The present TCR beta chain was sequenced within a study of blood T cell repertoires in COVID-19 (dated by TCRdb to about 2020). Regarding the research as a whole: Collaborator samples came from the United States, Italy and Spain and covered acute and convalescent phases of COVID-19. The repertoires were made available in a free public database intended to serve as a resource for research on the immune response to SARS-CoV-2. The prospective study material was composed of cDNA or gDNA derived from T cells, B-cell-depleted T cells, or PBMCs. The samples were drawn from the first 160 participants of the ongoing ImmuneRACE study and from some 1,300 subjects provided by 6 global collaborators. A de-identified subject ID, COVID-19 status, age in years and sex were almost always included in the sample metadata. The dataset comprised deeply sampled blood TCRbeta repertoires from subjects exposed to, actively infected with, or recovered from COVID-19. Where available, HLA class I and class II types were taken from metadata supplied by the sample provider and were not determined by assay-based typing.

Enrolling through a virtual design, the prospective study's participants ranged in age from about 18 to 89 years and lived across about two dozen United States geographic areas. In the prospective study, participants were assigned to cohorts based on the clinical history participants reported in a screening survey and a study questionnaire. Mobile phlebotomists in the prospective study collected whole blood, serum and a nasopharyngeal or oropharyngeal swab from every participant. Over a roughly 2-month period, participants in the prospective study had the option of providing additional blood draws and questionnaires. Before DNA extraction, blood samples from the prospective study were shipped at room temperature or frozen. TCRbeta CDR3 regions were amplified from genomic DNA using the immunoSEQ Assay, a bias-controlled multiplex PCR. The study's own analysis went as follows. Nucleated cell counts per sample were estimated from amplification of reference gene primers within the assay. Sequence reads were collapsed and filtered to measure the absolute abundance of every unique TCRbeta CDR3 rearrangement. For each sample, productive Simpson clonality was calculated as the square root of Simpson's diversity index across productive rearrangements. Here the immuneACCESS table is served through TCRdb, limited to in-frame sequences with V and J called. Missing clones are a known gap in these copies; in checked studies unresolved V genes cover under half, and the rest lacks a known reason. V and J calls and clone size are those listed in that table; D and trimming were worked out from the DNA. For this sample the table gives roughly 200,000 clones, of which 89% were detected only once. The top ten clones comprise about 4% of the sample.

On this clone: It has no known antigen specificity. The record has no base qualities; no much larger clone is one base away.

CDR1 and CDR2, looked up from the germline V gene, are MGHRA and YSYEKL. V is clipped by 3 bases and J by 11 bases, and the sequence between their germline boundaries is 11 bases long. There are 12 amino acids in the CDR3, from cysteine to phenylalanine inclusive. This entry keeps only the CDR3 DNA: 36 bases, framed from base 1. Study-level results and caveats: How much clinical and demographic metadata was included differed by source and by participant, and the metadata was provided uncurated.

The TCR was taken from a woman under 40 with acute COVID-19. Here the chain combines TRBV4-1 and TRBJ1-3; no D gene call is confident. Material for sequencing was PBMCs or T cells enriched from blood (not recorded which). At the DNA level, the sequence is TGCGCCAGCAGCCAGCCGGGGTTGGCCATATATTTT. This codes for CASSQPGLAIYF.